This T cell receptor beta chain stems from a study of CD4 T cell repertoires in COVID-19. Clones were sequenced by immunoSEQ multiplex PCR, and TCRdb holds only the in-frame ones, with some missing. Of about 24,000 clones listed, 93% were seen once; the top ten hold 0.66%. No culture step preceded sequencing of the ex vivo isolated memory T cells. The starting material was circulating follicular helper CD4+ T cells (cTfh) from blood, obtained before the COVID-19 pandemic. This clonotype originated in a human donor who had COVID-19.

As DNA, the CDR3 is TGTGCCAGCAGCTTAGCAGGGGTGGCCTACGAGCAGTACTTC. It translates to CASSLAGVAYEQYF. The chain combines TRBV7-8 with TRBJ2-7; maybe TRBD1 (5 bases). With 0 bases removed from V and 2 bases from J, the gap between germline ends came to 8 bases. The CDR3 is 14 amino acids. Germline CDR1 SGHVS, CDR2 FQNEAQ.